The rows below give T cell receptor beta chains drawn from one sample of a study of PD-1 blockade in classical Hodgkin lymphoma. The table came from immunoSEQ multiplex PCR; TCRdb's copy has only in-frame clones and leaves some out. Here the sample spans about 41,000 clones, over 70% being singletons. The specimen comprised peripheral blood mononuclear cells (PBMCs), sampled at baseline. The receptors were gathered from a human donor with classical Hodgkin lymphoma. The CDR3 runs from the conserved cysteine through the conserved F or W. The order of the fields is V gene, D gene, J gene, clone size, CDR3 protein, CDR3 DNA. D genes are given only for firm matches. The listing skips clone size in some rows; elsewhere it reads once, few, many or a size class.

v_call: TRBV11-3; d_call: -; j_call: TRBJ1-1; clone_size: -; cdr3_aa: CASSLEMNTEAFF; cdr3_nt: TGTGCCAGCAGCTTAGAAATGAACACTGAAGCTTTCTTT
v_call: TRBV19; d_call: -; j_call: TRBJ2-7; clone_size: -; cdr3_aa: CASSRRPEEQYF; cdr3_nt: TGTGCCAGTAGTAGGCGGCCCGAGGAGCAGTACTTC
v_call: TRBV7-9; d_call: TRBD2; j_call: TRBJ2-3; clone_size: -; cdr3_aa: CASSRGLAGSTDTQYF; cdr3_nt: TGTGCCAGCAGCCGTGGACTAGCGGGAAGCACAGATACGCAGTATTTT
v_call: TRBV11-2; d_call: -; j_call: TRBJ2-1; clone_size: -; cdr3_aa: CASSHSGGQYNEQFF; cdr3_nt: TGTGCCAGCAGCCACTCCGGGGGACAGTACAATGAGCAGTTCTTC
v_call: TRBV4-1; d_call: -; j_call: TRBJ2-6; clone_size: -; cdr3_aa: CASSQAGTGATGANVLTF; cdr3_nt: TGCGCCAGCAGCCAAGCCGGGACGGGGGCAACTGGGGCCAACGTCCTGACTTTC
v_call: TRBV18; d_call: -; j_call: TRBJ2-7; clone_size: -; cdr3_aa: CASSPPGTVYEQYF; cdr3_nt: TGTGCCAGCTCACCCCCCGGGACGGTTTACGAGCAGTACTTC
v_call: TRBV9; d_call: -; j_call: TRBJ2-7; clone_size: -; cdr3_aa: CASSVATGVDGYEQYF; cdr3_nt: TGTGCCAGCAGCGTAGCTACGGGGGTCGACGGGTACGAGCAGTACTTC
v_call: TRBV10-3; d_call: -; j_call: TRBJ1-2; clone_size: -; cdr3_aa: CAISERPGDLYGYTF; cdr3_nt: TGTGCCATCAGTGAGCGGCCCGGGGACCTATATGGCTACACCTTC
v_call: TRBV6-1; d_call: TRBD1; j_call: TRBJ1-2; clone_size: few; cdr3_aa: CASSRQGGDGYTF; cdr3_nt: TGTGCCAGCAGTCGACAGGGAGGTGATGGCTACACCTTC
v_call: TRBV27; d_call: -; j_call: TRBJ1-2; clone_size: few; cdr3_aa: CASSLLEGYGYTF; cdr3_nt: TGTGCCAGCAGTTTACTGGAGGGCTATGGCTACACCTTC
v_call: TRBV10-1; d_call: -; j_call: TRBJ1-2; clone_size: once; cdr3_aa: CASSESTGARDGYTF; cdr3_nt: TGCGCCAGCAGTGAGTCGACGGGGGCGCGGGATGGCTACACCTTC
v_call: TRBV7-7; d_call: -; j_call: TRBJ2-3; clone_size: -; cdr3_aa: CASSPGLSTDTQYF; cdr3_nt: TGTGCTAGCAGCCCGGGACTTTCCACAGATACGCAGTATTTT
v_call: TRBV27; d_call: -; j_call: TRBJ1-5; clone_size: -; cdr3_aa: CASSLRAGNQPQHF; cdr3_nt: TGTGCCAGCAGTTTACGAGCGGGCAATCAGCCCCAGCATTTT
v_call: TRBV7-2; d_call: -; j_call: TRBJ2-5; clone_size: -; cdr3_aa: CASSQKGAQETQYF; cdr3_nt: TGTGCCAGCAGCCAAAAGGGCGCACAAGAGACCCAGTACTTC
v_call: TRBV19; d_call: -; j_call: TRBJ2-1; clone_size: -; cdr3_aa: CASGVGRGNEQFF; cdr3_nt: TGTGCCAGTGGGGTGGGCCGGGGCAATGAGCAGTTCTTC
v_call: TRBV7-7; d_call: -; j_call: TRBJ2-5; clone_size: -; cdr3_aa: CASSLGPQETQYF; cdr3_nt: TGTGCTAGCAGCTTAGGACCTCAAGAGACCCAGTACTTC
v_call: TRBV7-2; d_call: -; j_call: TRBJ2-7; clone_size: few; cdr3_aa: CASSSFPYEQYF; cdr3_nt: TGTGCCAGCAGCTCCTTTCCCTACGAGCAGTACTTC
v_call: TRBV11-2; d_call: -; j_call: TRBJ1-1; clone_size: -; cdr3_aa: CASSDFSFGAPTEAFF; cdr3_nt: TGTGCCAGCAGCGATTTCTCTTTTGGGGCGCCCACTGAAGCTTTCTTT
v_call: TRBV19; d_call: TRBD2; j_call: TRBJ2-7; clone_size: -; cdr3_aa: CASSLEGTSEHEQYF; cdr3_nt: TGTGCCAGTAGTCTAGAGGGGACTAGCGAACACGAGCAGTACTTC
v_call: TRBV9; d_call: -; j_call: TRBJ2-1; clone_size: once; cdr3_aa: CASSVGPSNEQFF; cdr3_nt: TGTGCCAGCAGCGTAGGACCTTCCAATGAGCAGTTCTTC
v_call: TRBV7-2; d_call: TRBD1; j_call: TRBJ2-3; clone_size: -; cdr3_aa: CASSPRGRWADTQYF; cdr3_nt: TGTGCCAGCAGCCCCAGGGGGCGTTGGGCAGATACGCAGTATTTT
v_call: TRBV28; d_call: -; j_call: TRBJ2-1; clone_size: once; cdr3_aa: CASSFYGPYNEQFF; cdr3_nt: TGTGCCAGCAGTTTTTACGGGCCTTACAATGAGCAGTTCTTC
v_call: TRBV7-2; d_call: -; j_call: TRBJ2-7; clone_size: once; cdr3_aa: CASSSLGGSSYEQYF; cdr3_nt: TGTGCCAGCAGCTCCCTAGGAGGTTCCTCCTACGAGCAGTACTTC
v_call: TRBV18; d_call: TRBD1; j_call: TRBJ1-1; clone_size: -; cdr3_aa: CASSPPHGQGTEAFF; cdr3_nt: TGTGCCAGCTCACCACCCCACGGACAGGGAACTGAAGCTTTCTTT
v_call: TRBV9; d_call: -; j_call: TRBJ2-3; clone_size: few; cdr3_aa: CASSVRNTDTQYF; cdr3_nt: TGTGCCAGCAGCGTTAGAAACACAGATACGCAGTATTTT
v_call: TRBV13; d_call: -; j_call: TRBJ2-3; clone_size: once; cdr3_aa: CASRPSGGPGTQYF; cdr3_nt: TGTGCCAGCAGACCCTCCGGAGGGCCCGGTACGCAGTATTTT
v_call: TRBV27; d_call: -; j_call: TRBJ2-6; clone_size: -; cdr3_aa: CATSSGANVLTF; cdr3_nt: TGTGCCACCTCCTCTGGGGCCAACGTCCTGACTTTC
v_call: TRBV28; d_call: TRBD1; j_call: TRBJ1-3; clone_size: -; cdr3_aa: CASSLGGGAGGINTIYF; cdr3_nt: TGTGCCAGCAGTTTAGGCGGAGGGGCAGGGGGCATAAACACCATATATTTT
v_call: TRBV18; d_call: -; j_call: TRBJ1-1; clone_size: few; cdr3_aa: CASSPLPTGRADTEAFF; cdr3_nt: TGTGCCAGCTCACCACTTCCTACCGGGCGGGCGGACACTGAAGCTTTCTTT
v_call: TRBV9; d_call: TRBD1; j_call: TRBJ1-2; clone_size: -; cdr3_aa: CASSPRTGPNYGYTF; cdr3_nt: TGTGCCAGCAGCCCTCGGACAGGCCCTAATTATGGCTACACCTTC
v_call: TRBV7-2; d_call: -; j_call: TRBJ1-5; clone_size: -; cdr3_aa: CASSPSGGVNQPQHF; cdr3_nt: TGTGCCAGCAGCCCTAGCGGAGGGGTCAATCAGCCCCAGCATTTT
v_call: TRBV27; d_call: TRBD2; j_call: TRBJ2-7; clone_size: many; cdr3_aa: CASSSNMAGVGEQYF; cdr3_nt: TGTGCCAGCAGTTCCAACATGGCGGGAGTGGGCGAGCAGTACTTC
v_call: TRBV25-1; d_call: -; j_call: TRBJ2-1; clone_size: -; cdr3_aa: CASSESGVGAARKQFF; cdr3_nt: TGTGCCAGCAGTGAATCGGGTGTAGGTGCAGCCCGTAAGCAGTTCTTC
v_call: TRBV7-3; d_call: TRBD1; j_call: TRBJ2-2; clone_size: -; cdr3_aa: CASSSPTPGTGGSGELFF; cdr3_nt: TGTGCCAGCAGCTCGCCTACCCCCGGGACAGGGGGCTCCGGGGAGCTGTTTTTT
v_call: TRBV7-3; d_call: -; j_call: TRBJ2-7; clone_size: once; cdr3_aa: CASSLFGGHEQYF; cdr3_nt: TGTGCCAGCAGCTTATTCGGGGGGCACGAGCAGTACTTC
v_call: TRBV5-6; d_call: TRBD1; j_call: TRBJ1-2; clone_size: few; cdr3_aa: CASSLRDSGTGHGYTF; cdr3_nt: TGTGCCAGCAGCTTGAGGGACAGCGGGACAGGGCATGGCTACACCTTC
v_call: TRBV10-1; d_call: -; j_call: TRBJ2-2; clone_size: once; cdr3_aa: CATEAGPLNTGELFF; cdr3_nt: TGCGCCACGGAAGCTGGGCCCTTGAACACCGGGGAGCTGTTTTTT
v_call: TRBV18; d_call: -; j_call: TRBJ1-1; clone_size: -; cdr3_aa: CASSPPARANTEAFF; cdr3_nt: TGTGCCAGCTCACCACCAGCTAGGGCAAACACTGAAGCTTTCTTT
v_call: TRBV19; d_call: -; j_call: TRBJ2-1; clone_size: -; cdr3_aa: CARYLTSIDEQFF; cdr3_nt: TGTGCCAGGTACTTAACTAGCATCGATGAGCAGTTCTTC
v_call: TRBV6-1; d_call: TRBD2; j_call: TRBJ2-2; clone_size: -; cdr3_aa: CASSELAGGRLTGELFF; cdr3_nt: TGTGCCAGCAGTGAACTAGCGGGAGGGCGACTCACCGGGGAGCTGTTTTTT
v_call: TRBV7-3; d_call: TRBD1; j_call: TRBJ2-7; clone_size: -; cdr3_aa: CASRPGQSFHEQYF; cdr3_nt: TGTGCCAGCCGCCCGGGACAGTCGTTCCACGAGCAGTACTTC
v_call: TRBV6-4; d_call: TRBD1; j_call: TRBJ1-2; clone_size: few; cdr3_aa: CASSDSGTGWSGYTF; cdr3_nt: TGTGCCAGCAGTGACTCAGGGACAGGGTGGTCGGGCTACACCTTC